These 25 T cell receptor beta chains share one sample of origin, sequenced in a study of T cell responses to AZD1222 COVID-19 vaccine. Here immunoSEQ multiplex PCR was the method, and the copy in TCRdb shows in-frame clones only, minus some. The sample lists more than 120,000 clones, roughly nine tenths occurring once. Sample: peripheral blood, taken 28 days after the second AZD1222 dose. The receptors were gathered from an adult who received the AZD1222 COVID-19 vaccine.

The V gene is TRBV27, the J gene TRBJ1-6; 8 nucleotides align to TRBD1. CDR1 is MNHEY and CDR2 is SMNVEV in the germline V gene (reference sequence). V lost 7 bases, J lost 7 bases, and 9 bases stayed unmatched. This CDR3 is 15 amino acids long. Written as DNA, the CDR3 is TGTGCCAGCACTTCTGGACAGGGCGGGAATTCACCCCTCCACTTT. The encoded protein is CASTSGQGGNSPLHF.

The rearrangement links TRBV29-1 to TRBJ2-1, with D possibly TRBD2 on 6 matching bases. Germline V gene sequence: CDR1 SQVTM, CDR2 ANQGSEA. V was pared by 0 bases and J by 0 bases, with 18 bases between. The CDR3 is 18 amino acids. CDR3 sequence: CSVEDWVGAGSSYNEQFF. In DNA, the CDR3 is TGCAGCGTTGAAGATTGGGTCGGCGCGGGGAGCTCCTACAATGAGCAGTTCTTC.

The chain couples TRBV9 to TRBJ1-1; 10 nucleotides match TRBD1. CDR1 SGDLS and CDR2 YYNGEE come from the germline V gene. With 2 bases clipped from V and 3 bases from J, the junction kept 4 bases outside the gene matches. The CDR3 totals 15 residues. CDR3 bases: TGTGCCAGCAGCGTTTCCGGACAGGGGGACACTGAAGCTTTCTTT. This codes for CASSVSGQGDTEAFF.

The genes are TRBV9 and TRBJ2-4; maybe TRBD1 (5 bases). V lost 9 bases to trimming and J lost 7 bases, with 17 bases between them. CDR1 and CDR2 (germline): SGDLS, YYNGEE. The CDR3 covers 13 residues. The chain's CDR3 is CAIQVGGANIQYF. In DNA form, the CDR3 reads TGTGCCATTCAAGTCGGTGGGGCGAACATTCAGTACTTC.

The chain has TRBV27 and TRBJ2-3, with 12 bases that match TRBD2. Germline lookup yields CDR1 MNHEY and CDR2 SMNVEV (reference sequence). The CDR3 consists of 17 residues. V was pared by 5 bases and J by 2 bases, with 8 bases of the junction left unmatched. The CDR3 coding sequence is TGTGCCAGCAGTCCGTGGACTAGCGGGACACCCACAGATACGCAGTATTTT. Amino acids: CASSPWTSGTPTDTQYF.

There are a few counts of this clone. This rearrangement joins TRBV4-1 to TRBJ2-2, with 8 positions matching TRBD2. The CDR3 runs 16 residues. The V gene's germline CDR1 is MGHRA and CDR2 YSYEKL. The ends lost 0 bases at V and 6 bases at J; junction bases unmatched: 6. The CDR3 loop is CASSQESAGDPGELFF. As DNA, the CDR3 is TGCGCCAGCAGCCAAGAATCAGCGGGAGACCCCGGGGAGCTGTTTTTT.

The chain recombines TRBV7-6 with TRBJ2-3, with 12 bases aligning to TRBD2. This CDR3 contains 17 residues. Germline V gives CDR1 SGHVS, CDR2 FNYEAQ. V lost 1 base to trimming and J lost 7 bases; unmatched junction nucleotides: 9. The DNA of the CDR3 is TGTGCCAGCAGCTTAGGGCGACTAGCGGGGGCAAAGAATACGCAGTATTTT. This sequence encodes CASSLGRLAGAKNTQYF.

This chain uses TRBV4-1 with TRBJ1-2; 8 bases map to TRBD1. The V and J ends lost 0 bases and 6 bases, in that order; junction bases with no gene match: 12. Germline assignment: CDR1 MGHRA and CDR2 YSYEKL. CDR3 length equals 17 residues. This chain's CDR3 is CASSQDLIGGRGHGYTF. CDR3 nucleotides: TGCGCCAGCAGCCAAGATCTTATAGGTGGCAGGGGGCATGGCTACACCTTC.

This chain joins TRBV6-5 and TRBJ1-3, with TRBD1 identical over 8 bases. CDR1 and CDR2 (germline): MNHEY, SVGAGI. There are 15 residues in the CDR3. Unmatched junction bases numbered 2, after V lost 2 bases and J lost 2 bases. CDR3: CASSYRTGPGNTIYF. The DNA of the CDR3 is TGTGCCAGCAGTTACAGGACAGGGCCTGGAAACACCATATATTTT.

The V call is TRBV18, the J call TRBJ1-1; D is perhaps TRBD1 (6 bases). This CDR3 has 15 residues. CDR1 is KGHSH and CDR2 is LQKENI in the germline V gene. The V end was cut by 6 bases, the J end by 4 bases, with 18 bases between. The CDR3 nucleotides read TGTGCCAGCTCCCCAATCGGACAGCTTCGCACTGAAGCTTTCTTT. Its protein is CASSPIGQLRTEAFF.

V gene TRBV4-1 combines with J gene TRBJ2-7; 9 bases fit TRBD1. V shed 4 bases, J shed 3 bases, and the junction held 4 bases outside the gene matches. There are 14 residues in the CDR3. Germline CDR1 reads MGHRA; CDR2 reads YSYEKL. The chain's CDR3 is CASSRDRVGYEQYF. The CDR3 DNA follows: TGCGCCAGCAGCCGGGACAGGGTTGGCTACGAGCAGTACTTC.

The chain links TRBV7-3 to TRBJ2-4; D remains ambiguous. With 5 bases removed from V and 0 bases from J, the gap between germline ends came to 20 bases. CDR1 and CDR2 from the germline V gene are SGHTA and FQGTGA. There are 18 residues in the CDR3. CDR3 bases: TGTGCCAGCAGCCTGAACGAGGCGGATAGCCTAGCCAAAAACATTCAGTACTTC. Protein: CASSLNEADSLAKNIQYF.

The rearrangement links TRBV10-3 to TRBJ2-7; a possible D gene is TRBD1 (6 bases). V shed 10 bases and J shed 0 bases, with 16 bases lying between them. The CDR3 loop spans 14 amino acids. Per the germline V gene, CDR1 is ENHRY and CDR2 is SYGVKD. The CDR3 bases are TGTGCCACCAGGGAAAACAGGGACTCCTACGAGCAGTACTTC. It translates to CATRENRDSYEQYF.

The chain carries TRBV3-1 (or the pseudogene TRBV3-2) and TRBJ2-5, with TRBD2 matching over 12 bases. The V segment lost 4 bases and the J segment 5 bases; nucleotides outside the gene matches: 11. This CDR3 has 17 residues. The V gene's germline CDR1 is LGHDT and CDR2 YNNKEL (reference sequence). The CDR3 nucleotides are TGTGCCAGCAGCCCACTAGCGGGAGGAAGGGCTGGGGAGACCCAGTACTTC. This codes for CASSPLAGGRAGETQYF.

This chain connects TRBV5-1 to TRBJ2-1, with D perhaps matching TRBD1 (5 bases). The V gene's germline CDR1 is SGHRS and CDR2 YFSETQ. The germline V and J ends were trimmed by 1 base and 6 bases, with 14 bases remaining between them. The CDR3 contains 15 residues. The chain's CDR3 is CASSLHGRDGNEQFF. In DNA form, the CDR3 reads TGCGCCAGCAGCTTGCATGGCAGGGATGGCAATGAGCAGTTCTTC.

In this sample, this clone turned up a few times. This chain connects TRBV10-3 to TRBJ2-2, with no clear D. This CDR3 is built from 14 residues. V lost 2 bases, J lost 2 bases, and 6 bases lay in between. Germline V gene sequence: CDR1 ENHRY, CDR2 SYGVKD. As DNA, the CDR3 is TGTGCCATCAGTGAGCGGCTAAACACCGGGGAGCTGTTTTTT. Translation: CAISERLNTGELFF.

The rearrangement uses TRBV7-9 and TRBJ1-2; D uncertain. V lost 3 bases to trimming and J lost 3 bases, with 5 bases between them. The CDR3 has 12 residues. The germline V gene has CDR1 SEHNR and CDR2 FQNEAQ (reference sequence). CDR3 amino acids: CASSFSDYGYTF. The CDR3, as DNA: TGTGCCAGCAGCTTTTCTGACTATGGCTACACCTTC.

This chain links TRBV18 with TRBJ1-1; no reliable D call. The CDR3 totals 13 residues. Between the trimmed V and J ends, which lost 6 bases and 5 bases, there was a span of 13 bases. Germline CDR1 is KGHSH and CDR2 is LQKENI. DNA for the CDR3: TGTGCCAGCTCCCCCCTAATCTGGACTGAAGCTTTCTTT. Amino acids: CASSPLIWTEAFF. The full variable domain, its missing parts supplied by reference TRBV18 and TRBJ1-1, is NAGVMQNPRHLVRRRGQEARLRCSPMKGHSHVYWYRQLPEEGLKFMVYLQKENIIDESGMPKERFSAEFPKEGPSILRIQQVVRGDSAAYFCASSPLIWTEAFFGQGTRLTVV.

This clone was observed once. This chain uses TRBV2 with TRBJ2-7; 7 bases align to TRBD1. Germline V gene sequence: CDR1 SNHLY, CDR2 FYNNEI. J lost 5 bases, V lost 6 bases, and 10 bases had no gene match. The CDR3 consists of 14 residues. CDR3 DNA sequence: TGTGCCAGCAGCCTGCAGGGGGTTAGCGACGAGCAGTACTTC. Its translation is CASSLQGVSDEQYF.

The CDR3 protein is CASSHGLSNTGELFF. CDR3 nucleotides: TGCGCCAGCAGCCATGGACTCTCGAACACCGGGGAGCTGTTTTTT. The chain combines TRBV4-1 with TRBJ2-2; TRBD2 is a possible D gene (5 bases). This CDR3 has 15 residues. CDR1 and CDR2 (germline): MGHRA, YSYEKL. The ends were cut back, 3 bases at V and 0 bases at J, with 8 bases in the middle.

The chain couples TRBV5-4 to TRBJ2-7; 7 nucleotides align to TRBD1. The CDR3 contains 14 residues. The V gene's germline CDR1 is SGHNT and CDR2 YYREEE (reference sequence). Trimming cost V 4 bases and J 3 bases; bases outside gene matches: 7. The CDR3 is CASSPGTANYEQYF. DNA of the CDR3: TGTGCCAGCAGCCCGGGGACAGCAAACTACGAGCAGTACTTC.

V gene TRBV28 combines with J gene TRBJ1-5; TRBD1 agrees at 10 bases. Per the germline V gene, CDR1 is MDHEN and CDR2 is SYDVKM. The ends lost 7 bases at V and 7 bases at J; junction bases unmatched: 13. This CDR3 is 16 amino acids long. CDR3 bases: TGTGCCAGCACCCCTCGGGGGACAGGGGCGGGACAGCCCCAGCATTTT. Residues: CASTPRGTGAGQPQHF.

The genes are TRBV5-1 and TRBJ2-2; 7 bases agree with TRBD2. From germline, CDR1 is SGHRS and CDR2 YFSETQ. J was trimmed by 2 bases and V by 5 bases; bases with no gene match: 6. CDR3 length equals 15 residues. The CDR3 DNA reads as TGCGCCAGCAGTCAAGCGGGATCTAACACCGGGGAGCTGTTTTTT. The encoded protein is CASSQAGSNTGELFF.

CDR3 sequence (DNA): TGTGCCAGCAGCCTGGGACAGGGCTATGGCTACACCTTC. This gives the protein CASSLGQGYGYTF. This chain links TRBV12-3 or TRBV12-4 with TRBJ1-2, with 9 bases lining up with TRBD1. CDR3 length: 13 amino acids. V trimming: 6 bases; J trimming: 4 bases; junction bases outside the gene matches: 3.

The chain combines TRBV6-2 or TRBV6-3 with TRBJ2-7; no reliable D call. The CDR3 spans 13 residues. V was shortened by 6 bases and J by 2 bases, with 11 bases between the two germline ends. The germline V gene has CDR1 MNHEY and CDR2 SVGEGT. CDR3 region: CASSLPGPYEQYV. CDR3 nucleotides: TGTGCCAGCAGCCTACCGGGTCCCTACGAGCAGTACGTC.